The 9 T cell receptor beta chains below come from one sample, sequenced in a study of T-cell memory formation after mild COVID-19. TCRdb passed the 5' RACE reads through MiXCR, listing each CDR3 protein once. The sample comprises about 290,000 distinct CDR3 sequences, roughly 15% of which are singletons, and about a fifth rests with the top ten. Sequenced material: PBMCs or a T cell subset sorted from them (not recorded which). These receptors originate from a man aged 18-30 years who had mild COVID-19 (a few samples of this study predate the infection). Cell type and time point are not known.

The rearrangement uses TRBV5-6 and TRBJ1-1; D unresolved. Germline V CDR1 and CDR2: SGHDT, YYEEEE. The CDR3 runs to 15 residues. The V end was cut by 2 bases, the J end by 1 base, with 12 bases between. The chain's CDR3 is CASSFVPAGNTEAFF. The CDR3 coding sequence is TGTGCCAGCAGCTTTGTTCCCGCAGGGAACACTGAAGCTTTCTTT.

This clonotype appeared a few times. The rearrangement links TRBV20-1 to TRBJ2-2, with 10 positions matching TRBD2. V gave up 1 base and J gave up 1 base; unmatched junction bases: 3. Germline CDR1 and CDR2: DFQATT and SNEGSKA (reference sequence). The CDR3 consists of 16 residues. The CDR3 loop reads CSARARLAGNTGELFF. The CDR3 DNA reads as TGCAGTGCTAGAGCTAGACTAGCGGGGAACACCGGGGAGCTGTTTTTT.

This clonotype was counted a few times. The CDR3 bases are TGTGCCAGCGGACAGGGGCCCGAGCAGTACTTC. It codes for CASGQGPEQYF. The V call is TRBV28, the J call TRBJ2-7; TRBD1 matches 9 bases. The V segment lost 8 bases and the J segment 6 bases; nucleotides outside the gene matches: 2. Germline CDR1 is MDHEN and CDR2 is SYDVKM. This CDR3 has 11 amino acids.

V is TRBV4-3 and J is TRBJ1-1, with 10 nucleotides matching TRBD1. CDR3 length equals 15 residues. After removal of 3 bases from V and 1 base from J, the junction contained 2 bases not matched to a gene. Germline CDR1 reads LGHNA; CDR2 reads YSLEER. CDR3 in amino acids: CASSHRTGGNTEAFF. CDR3 sequence (DNA): TGCGCCAGCAGCCACCGGACAGGGGGGAACACTGAAGCTTTCTTT.

The rearrangement joins TRBV6-2 or TRBV6-3 to TRBJ2-7; D gene unclear. The V end lost 6 bases, the J end lost 5 bases, and 11 bases lay between the germline ends. Germline V gives CDR1 MNHEY, CDR2 SVGEGT. This CDR3 region has 12 residues. CDR3 nucleotides: TGTGCCAGCAGCTTAGACCGGCACGAGCAGTACGTC. Protein: CASSLDRHEQYV.

There are many counts of this clonotype. This rearrangement joins TRBV4-1 to TRBJ2-3; D gene unclear. The CDR3 covers 14 residues. With 0 bases removed from V and 4 bases from J, the gap between germline ends came to 8 bases. Germline V CDR1 and CDR2: MGHRA, YSYEKL. In DNA, the CDR3 is TGCGCCAGCAGCCAAGATCCCCCCGCAGATACGCAGTATTTT. Translation: CASSQDPPADTQYF.

This clonotype was seen at least ten times. The chain combines TRBV7-2 with TRBJ1-6, with D perhaps matching TRBD1 (6 bases). CDR3 length: 16 residues. The germline gives CDR1 SGHTA, CDR2 FQGNSA. Trimming pared 3 bases from V and 7 bases from J, leaving 16 bases between. The CDR3 nucleotides read TGTGCCAGCAGCTTGAATACAGGGACCCTCAATTCACCCCTCCACTTT. It is translated as CASSLNTGTLNSPLHF.

V gene TRBV3-2 combines with J gene TRBJ2-5. TRBV3-2 is noted as a pseudogene. CDR3 size: 13 residues. CDR3: CASSHRTQETQYF. The CDR3 DNA follows: TGTGCCAGCAGCCACAGGACCCAAGAGACCCAGTACTTC.

This clonotype was recorded a few times. The V gene is TRBV16, the J gene TRBJ1-1, with 7 bases matching TRBD1. The CDR3 has 13 amino acids. Germline values: CDR1 KGHSY, CDR2 FQNENV. Trimming cost V 3 bases and J 10 bases; bases outside gene matches: 8. In DNA, the CDR3 is TGTGCCAGCAGCCAGCAAGGGGCAGGGGGAGCTTTCTTT. Its translation: CASSQQGAGGAFF.